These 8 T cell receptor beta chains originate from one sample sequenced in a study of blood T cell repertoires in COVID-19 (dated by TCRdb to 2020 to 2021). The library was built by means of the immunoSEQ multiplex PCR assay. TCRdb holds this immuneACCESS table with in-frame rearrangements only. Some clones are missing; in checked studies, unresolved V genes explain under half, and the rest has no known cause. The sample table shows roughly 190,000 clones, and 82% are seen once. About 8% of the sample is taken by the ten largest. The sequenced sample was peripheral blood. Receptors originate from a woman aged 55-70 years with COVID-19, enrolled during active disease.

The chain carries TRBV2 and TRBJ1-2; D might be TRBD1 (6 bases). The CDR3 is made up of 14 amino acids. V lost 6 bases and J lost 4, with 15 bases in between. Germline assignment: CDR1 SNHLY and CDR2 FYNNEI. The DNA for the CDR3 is TGTGCCAGCAGCCTAAGGACAGTAAGCTATGGCTACACCTTC. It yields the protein CASSLRTVSYGYTF.

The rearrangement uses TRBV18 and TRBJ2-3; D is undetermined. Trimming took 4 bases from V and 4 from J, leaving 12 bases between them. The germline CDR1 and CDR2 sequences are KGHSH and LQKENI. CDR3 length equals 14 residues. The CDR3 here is CASSRLPAADTQYF. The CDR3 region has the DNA TGTGCCAGCTCACGACTGCCCGCAGCAGATACGCAGTATTTT.

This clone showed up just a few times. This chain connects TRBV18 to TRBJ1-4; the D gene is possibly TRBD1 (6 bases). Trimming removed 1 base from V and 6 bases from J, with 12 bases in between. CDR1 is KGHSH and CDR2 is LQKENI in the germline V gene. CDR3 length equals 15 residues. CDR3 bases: TGTGCCAGCTCACCACTGGACAGAGGACATGAAAAACTGTTTTTT. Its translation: CASSPLDRGHEKLFF.

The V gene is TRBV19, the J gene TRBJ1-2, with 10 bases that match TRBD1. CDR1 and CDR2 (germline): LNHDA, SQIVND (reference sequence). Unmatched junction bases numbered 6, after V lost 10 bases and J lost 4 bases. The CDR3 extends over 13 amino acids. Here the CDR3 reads CATKDRGTYGYTF. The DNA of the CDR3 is TGTGCCACAAAGGACAGGGGGACCTATGGCTACACCTTC.

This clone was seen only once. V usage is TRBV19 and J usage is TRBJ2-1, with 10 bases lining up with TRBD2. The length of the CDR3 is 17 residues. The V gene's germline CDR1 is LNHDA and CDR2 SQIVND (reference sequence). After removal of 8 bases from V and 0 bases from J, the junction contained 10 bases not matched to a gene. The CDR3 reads CASEAGGLFSSYNEQFF. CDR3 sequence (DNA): TGTGCCAGTGAAGCGGGAGGGCTCTTTAGCTCCTACAATGAGCAGTTCTTC. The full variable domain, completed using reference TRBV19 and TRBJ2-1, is DGGITQSPKYLFRKEGQNVTLSCEQNLNHDAMYWYRQDPGQGLRLIYYSQIVNDFQKGDIAEGYSVSREKKESFPLTVTSAQKNPTAFYLCASEAGGLFSSYNEQFFGPGTRLTVL.

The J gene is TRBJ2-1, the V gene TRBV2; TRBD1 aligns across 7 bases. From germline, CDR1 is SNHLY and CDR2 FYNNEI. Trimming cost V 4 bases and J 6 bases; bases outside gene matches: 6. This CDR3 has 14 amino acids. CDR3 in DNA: TGTGCCAGCAGTGTACAGGGGCCCTCCAATGAGCAGTTCTTC. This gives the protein CASSVQGPSNEQFF.

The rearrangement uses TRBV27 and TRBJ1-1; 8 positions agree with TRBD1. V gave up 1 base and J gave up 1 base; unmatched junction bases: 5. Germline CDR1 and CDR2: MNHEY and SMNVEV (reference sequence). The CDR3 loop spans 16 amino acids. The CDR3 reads CASSLWGGTGNTEAFF. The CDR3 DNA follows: TGTGCCAGCAGTTTATGGGGCGGGACAGGGAACACTGAAGCTTTCTTT.

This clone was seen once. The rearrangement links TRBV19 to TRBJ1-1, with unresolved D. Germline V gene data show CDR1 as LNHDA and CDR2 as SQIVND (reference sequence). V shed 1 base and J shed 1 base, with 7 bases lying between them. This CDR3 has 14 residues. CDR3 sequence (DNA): TGTGCCAGTAGTATAGGTAGCGCGAACACTGAAGCTTTCTTT. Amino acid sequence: CASSIGSANTEAFF.